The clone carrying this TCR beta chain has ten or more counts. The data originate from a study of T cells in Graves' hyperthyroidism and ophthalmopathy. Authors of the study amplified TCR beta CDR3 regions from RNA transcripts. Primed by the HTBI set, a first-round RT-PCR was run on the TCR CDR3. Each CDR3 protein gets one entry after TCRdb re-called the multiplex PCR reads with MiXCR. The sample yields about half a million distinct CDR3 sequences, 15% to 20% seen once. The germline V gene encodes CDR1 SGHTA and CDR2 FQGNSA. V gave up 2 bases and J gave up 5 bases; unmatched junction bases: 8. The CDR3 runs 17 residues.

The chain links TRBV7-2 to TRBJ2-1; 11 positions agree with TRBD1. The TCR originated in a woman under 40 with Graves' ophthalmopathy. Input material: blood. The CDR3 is CASSLSSGTGGDNEQFF. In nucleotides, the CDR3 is TGTGCCAGCAGCTTATCCTCCGGGACAGGGGGGGACAATGAGCAGTTCTTC.